This paragraph covers one T cell receptor (beta chain) sequence. This clone has just one count. The antigen this receptor binds is unknown. No base quality information exists; no much larger clone differs at one position. These data are taken from a study of blood T cell repertoires in COVID-19 (dated by TCRdb to about 2020). About the investigation overall: The collaborator samples originated in the United States, Italy and Spain and spanned the acute and convalescent phases of COVID-19. The prospective study material was composed of cDNA or gDNA derived from T cells, B-cell-depleted T cells, or PBMCs. The dataset comprised deeply sampled blood TCRbeta repertoires from subjects exposed to, actively infected with, or recovered from COVID-19. A freely available public database, intended as a resource for researchers studying the immune response to SARS-CoV-2, is where the repertoires were released. Samples came from the ongoing ImmuneRACE study (first 160 participants) plus 1,254 subjects from 6 global collaborators. Sample metadata almost always included a de-identified subject ID, COVID-19 status, age in years and sex. Where HLA class I and class II types were available, the types were taken from metadata supplied by the sample provider, not from assay-based typing. General conclusions and limits of the study: How much clinical and demographic metadata was included differed by source and by participant, and the metadata was provided uncurated.

Participants in the prospective study were aged about 18 to 95 years, lived in 20 to 25 United States geographic areas, and enrolled through a virtual design. In the prospective study, cohorts were assigned on the basis of participant-reported clinical history obtained from a screening survey and a study questionnaire. Recovered participants in ImmuneRACE Cohort 3 were defined by two consecutive negative NP/OP PCR tests, clearance by a healthcare professional, or resolution of symptoms. Each participant in the prospective study had whole blood, serum and a nasopharyngeal or oropharyngeal swab collected by mobile phlebotomists. Additional blood draws and questionnaires over a roughly two-month period could optionally be provided by prospective study participants. Before DNA extraction, blood samples from the prospective study were shipped at room temperature or frozen. The germline V end is reduced by 3 bases and the J end by 2 bases; junction bases left unmatched: 6. CDR1 and CDR2 are read off the germline V gene as SGHTA and FQGNSA. From cysteine to phenylalanine, the CDR3 is 16 amino acids long. Just the 48-base CDR3 DNA is kept, in frame starting at base 1.

TCRbeta CDR3 regions were amplified from genomic DNA by means of the immunoSEQ Assay, a bias-controlled multiplex PCR. Under the source paper's analysis protocol: Nucleated cell counts per sample were estimated from amplification of reference gene primers within the assay. To quantify the absolute abundance of each unique TCRbeta CDR3 rearrangement, sequence reads were collapsed and filtered. Productive Simpson clonality was computed per sample as the square root of Simpson's diversity index over productive rearrangements. TCRdb retrieved this table from immuneACCESS and kept in-frame rearrangements only. Not all clones are present; in checked studies, unresolved V genes account for under half, and no reason is known for the remainder. V, J and clone size were drawn from that table, and D and trimming were deduced from the DNA. This sample has 200,000 to 250,000 clones in its table, and roughly 87% of those were observed once. Together, the top ten hold roughly 10% of the sample.

Sequenced input: PBMCs or T cells enriched from blood (not recorded which). This clonotype was obtained from a man under 40 who had recovered from COVID-19. In this chain, TRBV7-2 is recombined with TRBJ2-2; TRBD1 agrees with 7 junctional bases. This receptor has the CDR3 CASSFGDSRNTGELFF. The DNA sequence follows: TGTGCCAGCAGCTTCGGGGACAGTAGAAACACCGGGGAGCTGTTTTTT.